This is a list of T cell receptor beta chains from one sample in a study of T-cell memory formation after mild COVID-19. TCRdb recomputed calls from the 5' RACE reads with MiXCR, one row per CDR3 protein. Of 450,000 or so distinct CDR3 sequences in the sample, roughly 25% are singletons; the top ten hold 9.5% to 15%. Sequencing was carried out using PBMCs or a T cell subset sorted from them (not recorded which). Receptors originate from an adult woman who had mild COVID-19 (a few samples of this study predate the infection). Cell type and time point are not known. Each CDR3 is given with its conserved first and last residue. The D gene is left open where the match is weak. Expanded clones get a size class; other rows say once, few or many, or leave the size out.

clone_size,j_call,v_call,d_call,cdr3_length,cdr3_aa,cdr3_nt
few,TRBJ2-3,TRBV10-3,TRBD1,16,CAISDKSGGFADTQYF,TGTGCCATCAGTGACAAGTCAGGGGGCTTCGCAGATACGCAGTATTTT
-,TRBJ1-1,TRBV9,-,17,CASSPLGRWNRNTEAFF,TGTGCCAGCAGCCCCCTCGGGCGGTGGAATCGGAACACTGAAGCTTTCTTT
-,TRBJ2-6,TRBV21-1,-,17,CASSKFPGGPGANVLTF,TGTGCCAGCAGCAAATTTCCAGGGGGCCCTGGGGCCAACGTCCTGACTTTC
few,TRBJ2-5,TRBV12-3/TRBV12-4,-,13,CASSRGHEETQYF,TGTGCCAGCAGCCGTGGACATGAAGAGACCCAGTACTTC
few,TRBJ1-6,TRBV10-3,TRBD1,15,CAISDVDRGNSPLHF,TGTGCCATCAGTGACGTCGACAGGGGCAATTCACCCCTCCACTTT
-,TRBJ1-2,TRBV3-1,TRBD1,14,CASSQPTGNYGYTF,TGTGCCAGCAGCCAGCCGACAGGGAACTATGGCTACACCTTC
-,TRBJ1-1,TRBV7-3,-,16,CASSQGGGRQNTEAFF,TGTGCCAGCAGCCAGGGAGGGGGACGGCAGAACACTGAAGCTTTCTTT
-,TRBJ1-2,TRBV20-1,TRBD1,15,CSAILTGGSGYGYTF,TGCAGTGCAATCCTTACAGGGGGCAGTGGCTATGGCTACACCTTC
few,TRBJ1-1,TRBV7-2,-,12,CASSLVFTEAFF,TGTGCCAGCAGCTTAGTGTTTACTGAAGCTTTCTTT
few,TRBJ2-1,TRBV19,-,17,CASSIDTTPGSYNEQFF,TGTGCCAGTAGTATAGATACGACTCCCGGCTCCTACAATGAGCAGTTCTTC
few,TRBJ2-7,TRBV15,TRBD1,16,CATSRDRGTGPYEQYF,TGTGCCACCAGCAGAGATAGGGGGACAGGGCCCTACGAGCAGTACTTC
-,TRBJ1-2,TRBV5-5,-,14,CASSLQGVNYGYTF,TGTGCCAGCAGCTTACAGGGTGTTAACTATGGCTACACCTTC
few,TRBJ2-3,TRBV7-2,-,14,CASSWGLSTDTQYF,TGTGCCAGCAGCTGGGGACTTAGCACAGATACGCAGTATTTT
-,TRBJ1-4,TRBV30,TRBD1,14,CAWSYRDRYEKLFF,TGTGCCTGGAGTTACAGGGACAGATACGAAAAACTGTTTTTT
-,TRBJ1-2,TRBV6-5,-,12,CASSHDPGGYTF,TGTGCCAGCAGCCACGATCCGGGTGGCTACACCTTC
-,TRBJ1-4,TRBV20-1,-,15,CSARSWAALNEKLFF,TGCAGTGCTAGGTCGTGGGCTGCTTTAAATGAAAAACTGTTTTTT
-,TRBJ2-4,TRBV29-1,-,14,CSVEPQLAKNIQYF,TGCAGCGTTGAACCGCAGCTAGCCAAAAACATTCAGTACTTC
few,TRBJ1-3,TRBV5-1,-,13,CASRDTSGNTIYF,TGCGCCAGCAGGGACACCTCCGGAAACACCATATATTTT
few,TRBJ2-7,TRBV5-6,TRBD1,14,CASSPGQGWDEQYF,TGTGCCAGCAGCCCGGGACAGGGTTGGGACGAGCAGTACTTC
-,TRBJ1-1,TRBV4-3,TRBD1,15,CASSPDRWGSAEAFF,TGCGCCAGCAGCCCGGACAGGTGGGGGTCTGCTGAAGCTTTCTTT
few,TRBJ2-4,TRBV5-1,TRBD2,19,CASSLAAGGDFFGKNIQYF,TGCGCCAGCAGCTTGGCCGCGGGGGGAGATTTTTTTGGCAAAAACATTCAGTACTTC
few,TRBJ2-3,TRBV4-1,-,19,CASSHPKGGAVFRADTQYF,TGCGCCAGCAGCCACCCCAAGGGGGGGGCCGTTTTTAGGGCAGATACGCAGTATTTT
-,TRBJ2-1,TRBV20-1,-,17,CSAPDRDGRGSYNEQFF,TGCAGTGCTCCCGACAGGGATGGGCGGGGATCGTACAATGAGCAGTTCTTC
few,TRBJ2-7,TRBV11-3,-,13,CASSFRGRVEQYF,TGTGCCAGCAGCTTCAGGGGCAGGGTCGAGCAGTACTTC
few,TRBJ1-1,TRBV4-2,-,11,CASSQEGAAFF,TGTGCCAGCAGCCAAGAGGGGGCTGCTTTCTTT
-,TRBJ2-2,TRBV25-1,-,17,CASSEYGPQGGRWELFF,TGTGCCAGCAGTGAATACGGGCCCCAAGGGGGTCGCTGGGAGCTGTTTTTT
-,TRBJ2-3,TRBV5-5,-,18,CASSTRTTGRTFFQTQYF,TGTGCCAGCAGCACACGGACAACCGGGCGGACCTTCTTCCAGACGCAGTATTTT
-,TRBJ2-3,TRBV6-5,TRBD1,15,CASSYVTGAGVTQYF,TGTGCCAGCAGTTACGTAACAGGGGCAGGTGTTACGCAGTATTTT
-,TRBJ1-5,TRBV6-2/TRBV6-3,-,14,CASRSGYSNQPQHF,TGTGCCAGCAGATCGGGTTATAGCAATCAGCCCCAGCATTTT
once,TRBJ2-1,TRBV5-1,TRBD1,14,CASSRDRVPNEQFF,TGCGCCAGCAGCCGGGACAGGGTGCCCAATGAGCAGTTCTTC
many,TRBJ1-1,TRBV12-3/TRBV12-4,-,13,CASSLASGTEAFF,TGTGCCAGCAGTTTAGCCTCGGGGACTGAAGCTTTCTTT
once,TRBJ2-1,TRBV19,TRBD2,12,CASKRENNEQFF,TGTGCCAGTAAGCGGGAGAACAATGAGCAGTTCTTC
few,TRBJ2-6,TRBV5-1,-,14,CASGSGPGANVLTF,TGCGCCAGCGGGTCAGGGCCTGGGGCCAACGTCCTGACTTTC
few,TRBJ2-7,TRBV20-1,-,12,CSAQDYRDEQYF,TGCAGTGCCCAGGACTACCGTGACGAGCAGTACTTC
-,TRBJ2-3,TRBV7-8,TRBD2,17,CASSLVVAGTHTDTQYF,TGTGCCAGCAGCTTAGTAGTAGCGGGGACCCACACAGATACGCAGTATTTT
few,TRBJ2-1,TRBV5-1,-,15,CASSSGQTSYNEQFF,TGCGCCAGCAGCTCTGGTCAGACCTCCTACAATGAGCAGTTCTTC
few,TRBJ2-3,TRBV6-5,TRBD1,15,CASKPRGQNTDTQYF,TGTGCCAGCAAACCCAGGGGGCAGAACACAGATACGCAGTATTTT
few,TRBJ2-1,TRBV30,-,12,CAWSVLRNEQFF,TGTGCCTGGAGTGTGCTTAGAAATGAGCAGTTCTTC
-,TRBJ2-1,TRBV2,TRBD1,12,CASSGETGGQFF,TGTGCCAGCAGTGGTGAGACAGGGGGACAGTTCTTC
few,TRBJ2-7,TRBV20-1,-,12,CSCMEGVGEQYF,TGCAGTTGTATGGAGGGAGTAGGAGAGCAGTACTTC
-,TRBJ2-7,TRBV6-5,TRBD2,15,CASSYTGGGSREQYF,TGTGCCAGCAGTTATACCGGCGGGGGGTCCCGCGAGCAGTACTTC
few,TRBJ2-2,TRBV13,-,15,CASSRGPPNTGELFF,TGTGCCAGCAGTAGGGGTCCCCCGAACACCGGGGAGCTGTTTTTT
-,TRBJ2-7,TRBV7-9,-,13,CASSSAVDYEQYF,TGTGCCAGCAGCTCTGCTGTCGACTACGAGCAGTACTTC
few,TRBJ1-5,TRBV4-1,TRBD1,14,CASSQDRGGQPQHF,TGCGCCAGCAGCCAAGACAGGGGGGGGCAGCCCCAGCATTTT
-,TRBJ1-2,TRBV18,-,14,CASSPDRTGYGYTF,TGTGCCAGCTCACCGGACCGAACAGGCTATGGCTACACCTTC
many,TRBJ2-3,TRBV20-1,-,15,CSARQDSLSTDTQYF,TGCAGTGCTAGACAGGACTCCTTGAGCACAGATACGCAGTATTTT
many,TRBJ2-1,TRBV20-1,-,15,CSAPTEPTKNNEQFF,TGCAGTGCTCCTACGGAGCCCACGAAAAACAATGAGCAGTTCTTC
few,TRBJ2-5,TRBV12-3/TRBV12-4,-,14,CASSLVSGRETQYF,TGTGCCAGCAGTTTAGTCTCAGGGAGAGAGACCCAGTACTTC
-,TRBJ2-1,TRBV7-8,-,14,CASSFGGIRGEQFF,TGTGCCAGCAGCTTCGGGGGAATTCGGGGTGAGCAGTTCTTC
-,TRBJ2-6,TRBV4-3,TRBD1,18,CASSQATGAGTGANVLTF,TGCGCCAGCAGCCAAGCTACAGGGGCGGGTACTGGGGCCAACGTCCTGACTTTC
-,TRBJ2-7,TRBV7-9,TRBD1,12,CASSLGGQGEYF,TGTGCCAGCAGCTTAGGAGGACAGGGCGAGTACTTC
-,TRBJ1-1,TRBV7-3,TRBD1,16,CASSLLAGGPYTEAFF,TGTGCCAGCAGCTTATTGGCAGGGGGCCCGTACACTGAAGCTTTCTTT
few,TRBJ2-1,TRBV7-9,-,13,CASSRLVSDEQFF,TGTGCCAGCAGCCGACTAGTTAGCGATGAGCAGTTCTTC
-,TRBJ2-1,TRBV2,TRBD2,17,CASSEMGSGGARNEQFF,TGTGCCAGCAGTGAAATGGGTAGCGGGGGGGCCCGAAATGAGCAGTTCTTC
-,TRBJ2-3,TRBV20-1,-,16,CSASRERAWPTDTQYF,TGCAGTGCTAGCAGGGAGCGGGCTTGGCCTACAGATACGCAGTATTTT
-,TRBJ2-3,TRBV7-8,TRBD1,13,CASSSTGGGTQYF,TGTGCCAGCAGCTCTACAGGGGGCGGTACGCAGTATTTT